This is a list of T cell receptor beta chains from one sample in a study of human thymus T cells. Data came from immunoSEQ multiplex PCR; TCRdb stores just in-frame clones and leaves some out. The sample holds some 130,000 clones, around 96% seen once. Sample: thymus tissue. The receptor set was obtained from a boy under two years old with a congenital heart defect but otherwise immunologically healthy. CDR3s include the opening cysteine and the closing phenylalanine or tryptophan. The D gene is left open where the match is weak. Clone size is given for some rows only: seen once, a few or many times, or a class if the clone is expanded.

. | TRBD2 | TRBJ2-6 | TRBV7-2 | TGTGCCAGCAGCTGCGGGGGGGACTACTCTGGGGCCAACGTCCTGACTTTC | CASSCGGDYSGANVLTF
. | . | TRBJ2-5 | TRBV5-1 | TGCGCCAGCAGCACGGAACAGGGACGGGGAGAGACCCAGTACTTC | CASSTEQGRGETQYF
. | . | TRBJ1-2 | TRBV29-1 | TGCAGCGTTGAAACGTTACCGATCGGGGATTTCAATGGCTACACCTTC | CSVETLPIGDFNGYTF
. | . | TRBJ2-2 | TRBV7-2 | TGTGCCAGCAGCTCAAGGGGCGGGACCGGGGAGCTGTTTTTT | CASSSRGGTGELFF
. | . | TRBJ1-1 | TRBV30 | TGTGCCTGGAGAGACTCTACCGTCGAAGCTTTCTTT | CAWRDSTVEAFF
. | . | TRBJ2-7 | TRBV28 | TGTGCCAGCAGTACCCTCCCTAGGAGGGACGAGCAGTACTTC | CASSTLPRRDEQYF
. | TRBD1 | TRBJ1-2 | TRBV28 | TGTGCCAGCAGTTTTAGGGACAGGGGGCGGTATGGCTACACCTTC | CASSFRDRGRYGYTF
. | . | TRBJ1-2 | TRBV4-2 | TGTGCCAGCAGCCAAGATATAAGCGGACGGATAAACTATGGCTACACCTTC | CASSQDISGRINYGYTF
. | TRBD2 | TRBJ2-7 | TRBV28 | TGTGCCAGCAGCTCCTCAGGACTAGCGGGGGGCTTGTCCTACGAGCAGTACTTC | CASSSSGLAGGLSYEQYF
few | TRBD1 | TRBJ1-6 | TRBV27 | TGTGCCAGCAGTTATACACGACAGGGCTATAATTCACCCCTCCACTTT | CASSYTRQGYNSPLHF
. | . | TRBJ2-7 | TRBV6-1 | TGTGCCAGCAGGGCCCCCCCGAGGGGACGAACGTACTTC | CASRAPPRGRTYF
. | . | TRBJ1-3 | TRBV27 | TGTGCCAGCAGGCGGGGGGGCGGTATTGAAAACACCATATATTTT | CASRRGGGIENTIYF
. | TRBD1 | TRBJ2-1 | TRBV7-8 | TGTGCCAGCAGCTTAGTATCCCTCGGACAGGGCTCCTACAATGAGCAGTTCTTC | CASSLVSLGQGSYNEQFF
. | TRBD1 | TRBJ2-2 | TRBV13 | TGTGCCAGCCCACCCGGGACAGGGGGTGTGGGAGGGCTGTTTTTT | CASPPGTGGVGGLFF
. | . | TRBJ2-3 | TRBV19 | TGTGCCAGTAGTCTTGGGGAGGACTTCTATAGCACAGATACGCAGTATTTT | CASSLGEDFYSTDTQYF
. | TRBD1 | TRBJ2-7 | TRBV2 | TGTGCCAGCAAGTACACCGGGACAGGGGAACACGAGCAGTACTTC | CASKYTGTGEHEQYF
. | . | TRBJ2-7 | TRBV2 | TGTGCCAGCAGTGAAAGTGGGGTGAGCAATTACGAGCAGTACTTC | CASSESGVSNYEQYF
. | . | TRBJ1-2 | TRBV2 | TGTGCCAGCAGTGCTTGCTCAGGGAATGGCTACACCTTC | CASSACSGNGYTF
. | . | TRBJ2-3 | TRBV21-1 | TGTGCCAGCAGCAGGAAGCGGGGGGTGGGGGATACGCAGTATTTT | CASSRKRGVGDTQYF
. | . | TRBJ2-7 | TRBV7-2 | TGTGCCAGCAGCTTGGTGCGCACCCCCTACGAGCAGTACTTC | CASSLVRTPYEQYF
. | TRBD1 | TRBJ1-6 | TRBV19 | TGTGCCAGTAGTCCCTGGACAGGGGGCAAAGGACGATCACCCCTCCACTTT | CASSPWTGGKGRSPLHF
. | TRBD2 | TRBJ2-3 | TRBV28 | TGTGCCAGCAGTTCGGGGACTAGCTTCGGCACAGATACGCAGTATTTT | CASSSGTSFGTDTQYF
. | TRBD2 | TRBJ2-3 | TRBV30 | TGTGCCTGGCTGGGCGGGGGGAGCACAGATACGCAGTATTTT | CAWLGGGSTDTQYF
. | . | TRBJ2-3 | TRBV25-1 | TGTGCCAGCAGTGAGTACGAACATCTTAGCCCGCATACGCAGTATTTT | CASSEYEHLSPHTQYF